At least ten counts were recorded for the clone carrying this TCR beta chain. This CDR3 is 15 amino acids long. Deletions cut 3 bases from V and 4 bases from J, with 19 bases between. CDR1 and CDR2 from the germline V gene are DFQATT and SNEGSKA (reference sequence). The TCRbeta library was prepared with unique molecular identifiers. TCRdb processed the PCR reads anew with MiXCR; each CDR3 protein has one entry. The table lists roughly 400,000 distinct CDR3 sequences, roughly 20% of them singletons. The data were taken from a study of T-cell reconstitution after alpha-beta-depleted transplantation in children.

The source material was PBMCs from the stem cell graft donor, sampled from the stem cell graft. The V call is TRBV20-1, the J call TRBJ2-7; D is possibly TRBD2 (5 bases). This sequence was found in a human donor who donated a stem cell graft to a child with acute myeloid leukemia. The DNA for the CDR3 is TGCAGTGCTAGTAACTTCTTAACGGGGAATTACGAGCAGTACTTC. This encodes CSASNFLTGNYEQYF.